This T cell receptor beta chain appears in the sequencing data of a study of OX40 agonist ivuxolimab in advanced cancers. CDR3 length: 13 residues. Germline values: CDR1 MDHEN, CDR2 SYDVKM. V lost 2 bases to trimming and J lost 4 bases, with 8 bases between them. This clone was observed a few times. Its matching antigen is unknown. Produced via immunoSEQ multiplex PCR; TCRdb's table is partial and in-frame only. Of over 40,000 clones in the sample, around 80% were seen once. Study results and limitations: CD4+ and CD8+ blood T cells expanded clonally by week 6 at 0.1 to 3.0 mg/kg.

The TCR sequence derives from an adult with an advanced solid tumor such as melanoma, head and neck, liver or kidney cancer. This rearrangement joins TRBV28 to TRBJ1-1, with a weak D call TRBD1 (6 bases). The sequenced sample was CD4+ or CD8+ T cells sorted from blood, obtained in a trial of the OX40 agonist ivuxolimab. The CDR3 reads CASSLRGTTEAFF. CDR3 nucleotide sequence: TGTGCCAGCAGTTTAAGGGGGACCACTGAAGCTTTCTTT.